A single sample is the source of the 17 T cell receptor beta chains below, sequenced in a study of control samples from healthy donors and cancer patients. Measured with immunoSEQ multiplex PCR; TCRdb has only the in-frame clones, and not every one. The sample has about 100,000 clones; roughly 87% are singletons. Input material: blood. The receptors come from a woman between 50 and 59 years old in good health.

The V call is TRBV2, the J call TRBJ2-2; D tentatively reads TRBD1 or TRBD2 (6 bases each). Germline CDR1 SNHLY, CDR2 FYNNEI. The CDR3 spans 15 residues. Trimming stripped 6 bases from V and 0 bases from J, with 11 bases between. The CDR3 loop reads CASRGGLANTGELFF. The CDR3 nucleotides read TGTGCCAGCAGGGGGGGCCTGGCGAACACCGGGGAGCTGTTTTTT. The variable domain in full, with the rest retrieved from reference TRBV2 and TRBJ2-2, is EPEVTQTPSHQVTQMGQEVILRCVPISNHLYFYWYRQILGQKVEFLVSFYNNEISEKSEIFDDQFSVERPDGSNFTLKIRSTKLEDSAMYFCASRGGLANTGELFFGEGSRLTVL.

The gene calls are TRBV18 and TRBJ1-2, with D unclear. In germline, CDR1 is KGHSH, CDR2 LQKENI. Trimming cost V 1 base and J 6 bases, with 9 bases left between them. The CDR3 is 13 residues long. CDR3 sequence: CASSPLSGNGYTF. For the CDR3, the DNA is TGTGCCAGCTCACCACTAAGTGGGAATGGCTACACCTTC.

This sequence joins TRBV30 and TRBJ1-1; D may be TRBD1 (5 bases). Trimming removed 5 bases from V and 0 bases from J, with 10 bases in between. The germline gives CDR1 GTSNPN, CDR2 SVGIG (reference sequence). CDR3 size: 13 residues. Here the CDR3 reads CAWSRGVNTEAFF. CDR3 coding DNA: TGTGCCTGGTCCCGAGGGGTGAACACTGAAGCTTTCTTT.

The chain uses TRBV9 and TRBJ1-1; D uncertain. Trimming cost V 3 bases and J 1 base, with 7 bases left between them. The CDR3 totals 13 residues. From germline, CDR1 is SGDLS and CDR2 YYNGEE. CDR3 sequence: CASSADWNTEAFF. DNA of the CDR3: TGTGCCAGCAGCGCCGATTGGAACACTGAAGCTTTCTTT.

The chain employs TRBV6-6 and TRBJ1-3; D gene ambiguous. CDR3 length equals 14 residues. Per germline, CDR1 MNHNY and CDR2 SVGAGI (reference sequence). V was clipped by 2 bases and J by 4 bases, with 9 bases between them. The CDR3, as DNA: TGTGCCAGCAGTTACGTTGAAGGGGGAAACACCATATATTTT. Its protein product is CASSYVEGGNTIYF.

This clone was observed once. The chain joins TRBV3-1 (or the pseudogene TRBV3-2) to TRBJ1-3; TRBD1 might be the D (6 bases). Trimming stripped 4 bases from V and 4 bases from J, with 14 bases between. Germline values: CDR1 LGHDT, CDR2 YNNKEL (reference sequence). This CDR3 has 15 amino acids. For the CDR3, the DNA is TGTGCCAGCAGCCCTAGGGGGGCGAACGGAAACACCATATATTTT. Translating gives CASSPRGANGNTIYF.

J is TRBJ1-3 and V is TRBV7-8, with D uncertain. This CDR3 has 15 amino acids. Germline V lookup: CDR1 SGHVS, CDR2 FQNEAQ. Trimming removed 4 bases from V and 2 bases from J, with 12 bases in between. The CDR3 bases are TGTGCCAGCAGCTCAAGTGGCGGGACTGGAAACACCATATATTTT. This sequence encodes CASSSSGGTGNTIYF.

The gene calls are TRBV6-1 and TRBJ1-1; 7 bases fit TRBD1. The CDR3 consists of 17 residues. Germline values: CDR1 MNHNS, CDR2 SASEGT. V was pared by 3 bases and J by 1 base, with 11 bases of the junction left unmatched. Here the CDR3 DNA reads TGTGCCAGCAGTGACCCCACCTTACAGGGGACGAACACTGAAGCTTTCTTT. It encodes CASSDPTLQGTNTEAFF.

This clone was counted between two and nine times. This chain connects TRBV11-1 to TRBJ1-2, with unresolved D. From germline, CDR1 is SGHAT and CDR2 FQDESV (reference sequence). Trimming shortened V by 10 bases and J by 3 bases, and 9 bases separated the two germline ends. The CDR3 sequence is 11 residues long. CDR3: CATDQDYGYTF. Here the CDR3 DNA reads TGTGCCACTGACCAGGACTATGGCTACACCTTC.

The chain has TRBV27 and TRBJ1-2, with a possible D match to TRBD1 (5 bases). Trimming shortened V by 11 bases and J by 4 bases, and 14 bases separated the two germline ends. Germline values: CDR1 MNHEY, CDR2 SMNVEV (reference sequence). The CDR3 spans 12 residues. This chain's CDR3 is CASGVGGYGYTF. The CDR3 DNA is TGTGCCTCGGGGGTCGGGGGCTATGGCTACACCTTC.

The chain carries TRBV5-1 and TRBJ2-3; weak D call: TRBD2 (8 bases). Deletions cut 1 base from V and 2 bases from J, with 17 bases between. The CDR3 has 17 amino acids. CDR1 is SGHRS, CDR2 YFSETQ, per germline. CDR3 sequence: CASSLKGAGGITDTQYF. The DNA of the CDR3 is TGCGCCAGCAGCTTGAAGGGGGCGGGGGGAATCACAGATACGCAGTATTTT.

The chain couples TRBV2 to TRBJ2-1, with no clear D. Trimming stripped 8 bases from V and 6 bases from J, with 8 bases between. The V gene's germline CDR1 is SNHLY and CDR2 FYNNEI. The CDR3 runs 11 residues. The DNA of the CDR3 is TGTGCCAGCCTTAGGAGCAATGAGCAGTTCTTC. Protein product: CASLRSNEQFF.

V usage is TRBV5-1 and J usage is TRBJ2-5, with D hard to call. CDR3 size: 13 residues. CDR1 is SGHRS, CDR2 YFSETQ, per germline. The V end was cut by 0 bases, the J end by 1 base, with 4 bases between. The DNA of the CDR3 is TGCGCCAGCAGCTTGGACAGCCAAGAGACCCAGTACTTC. This encodes CASSLDSQETQYF.

CDR3 DNA sequence: TGCGCCAGCAGCCAGGGAGCGGGAGCCTACAATGAGCAGTTCTTC. Translated, it gives CASSQGAGAYNEQFF. The J gene is TRBJ2-1, the V gene TRBV4-3, with 8 bases fitting TRBD2. The CDR3 runs 15 residues. Per the germline V gene, CDR1 is LGHNA and CDR2 is YSLEER. With 3 bases clipped from V and 2 bases from J, the junction kept 3 bases outside the gene matches.

This clone occurred once. The J gene is TRBJ1-6, the V gene TRBV6-6; weak D call: TRBD1 (5 bases). The V end was cut by 2 bases, the J end by 5 bases, with 10 bases between. The CDR3 has 15 residues. CDR1 is MNHNY, CDR2 SVGAGI, per germline (reference sequence). For the CDR3, the DNA is TGTGCCAGCAGTTACGTTCAGGGCAATAATTCACCCCTCCACTTT. As protein: CASSYVQGNNSPLHF.

The chain carries TRBV7-3 and TRBJ2-7; D perhaps matches TRBD1 (6 bases). The CDR3 loop spans 15 amino acids. Germline CDR1 is SGHTA and CDR2 is FQGTGA. Deletions cut 5 bases from V and 3 bases from J, with 17 bases between. The CDR3 DNA sequence: TGTGCCAGCAGCGTCGGGACAATAGGGGGCTACGAGCAGTACTTC. The encoded protein is CASSVGTIGGYEQYF. Using reference TRBV7-3 and TRBJ2-7 for the parts outside the CDR3, the full variable domain is GAGVSQTPSNKVTEKGKYVELRCDPISGHTALYWYRQSLGQGPEFLIYFQGTGAADDSGLPNDRFFAVRPEGSVSTLKIQRTERGDSAVYLCASSVGTIGGYEQYFGPGTRLTVT.

The chain recombines TRBV18 with TRBJ1-4, with a possible D match to TRBD1 (5 bases). The CDR3 is made up of 14 amino acids. Germline CDR1 is KGHSH and CDR2 is LQKENI. The V and J ends lost 2 bases and 3 bases respectively, with 7 bases between them. The CDR3 DNA follows: TGTGCCAGCTCACCAACAGGAGCTAATGAAAAACTGTTTTTT. Its protein is CASSPTGANEKLFF.